This is a list of T cell receptor beta chains from one sample in a study of cytomegalovirus exposure and HLA in healthy donors. Data came from immunoSEQ multiplex PCR; TCRdb stores just in-frame clones and leaves some out. The table records more than 300,000 clones, approximately 90% of them present only once. Sequenced sample: PBMCs. The receptors were sampled from a woman aged 18-29 years in good health and CMV-seronegative. CDR3s include the opening cysteine and the closing phenylalanine or tryptophan. A D gene is named only where the DNA matches it firmly. The size entry is marked missing in some rows and otherwise reads once, few, many or a size class.

clone size: NA
J gene: TRBJ2-1
D gene: NA
V gene: TRBV5-1
CDR3 protein: CASSTGTAFNEQFF
CDR3 DNA: TGCGCCAGCAGCACCGGGACTGCATTCAATGAGCAGTTCTTC

clone size: once
J gene: TRBJ2-2
D gene: NA
V gene: TRBV4-3
CDR3 protein: CASSQDRAGELFF
CDR3 DNA: TGCGCCAGCAGCCAAGATCGTGCCGGGGAGCTGTTTTTT

clone size: many
J gene: TRBJ1-4
D gene: TRBD1
V gene: TRBV27
CDR3 protein: CASSRTGGQGEKLFF
CDR3 DNA: TGTGCCAGCAGCCGCACTGGGGGACAGGGGGAAAAACTGTTTTTT

clone size: NA
J gene: TRBJ1-1
D gene: TRBD1
V gene: TRBV6-5
CDR3 protein: CASSYLPWTGNTEAFF
CDR3 DNA: TGTGCCAGCAGTTACTTACCCTGGACAGGGAACACTGAAGCTTTCTTT

clone size: NA
J gene: TRBJ2-7
D gene: TRBD2
V gene: TRBV5-1
CDR3 protein: CASSLASASGSGVPYEQYF
CDR3 DNA: TGCGCCAGCAGCTTGGCTTCGGCTAGCGGGAGCGGGGTGCCCTACGAGCAGTACTTC

clone size: NA
J gene: TRBJ2-2
D gene: NA
V gene: TRBV29-1
CDR3 protein: CSGGEQDRELFF
CDR3 DNA: TGCAGCGGTGGGGAGCAGGACCGGGAGCTGTTTTTT

clone size: NA
J gene: TRBJ2-7
D gene: TRBD1
V gene: TRBV28
CDR3 protein: CASSDRVTYEQYF
CDR3 DNA: TGTGCCAGCAGCGACAGGGTCACCTACGAGCAGTACTTC

clone size: NA
J gene: TRBJ1-3
D gene: TRBD1
V gene: TRBV10-3
CDR3 protein: CAISAGTEDPGNTIYF
CDR3 DNA: TGTGCCATCAGTGCCGGGACAGAGGACCCTGGAAACACCATATATTTT

clone size: once
J gene: TRBJ2-3
D gene: NA
V gene: TRBV27
CDR3 protein: CASSFTQGTDTQYF
CDR3 DNA: TGTGCCAGCAGTTTTACCCAGGGAACAGATACGCAGTATTTT

clone size: NA
J gene: TRBJ2-7
D gene: TRBD1
V gene: TRBV29-1
CDR3 protein: CSVEGGPGTGLNEQYF
CDR3 DNA: TGCAGCGTTGAAGGGGGCCCCGGGACAGGGTTAAACGAGCAGTACTTC

clone size: few
J gene: TRBJ2-1
D gene: NA
V gene: TRBV13
CDR3 protein: CASSDGLSRAGFNEQFF
CDR3 DNA: TGTGCCAGCAGCGATGGCCTATCTAGGGCGGGATTCAATGAGCAGTTCTTC

clone size: NA
J gene: TRBJ2-5
D gene: NA
V gene: TRBV7-2
CDR3 protein: CASSLRQVETQYF
CDR3 DNA: TGTGCCAGCAGCTTAAGACAGGTAGAGACCCAGTACTTC

clone size: NA
J gene: TRBJ2-5
D gene: NA
V gene: TRBV7-6
CDR3 protein: CASSFPGQETQYF
CDR3 DNA: TGTGCCAGCAGCTTCCCGGGTCAAGAGACCCAGTACTTC

clone size: NA
J gene: TRBJ2-7
D gene: TRBD1
V gene: TRBV5-1
CDR3 protein: CASSYSGDRGPYEQYF
CDR3 DNA: TGCGCCAGCAGCTACTCAGGGGACAGGGGACCCTACGAGCAGTACTTC

clone size: NA
J gene: TRBJ1-2
D gene: TRBD1
V gene: TRBV2
CDR3 protein: CASSDRTGSYGYTF
CDR3 DNA: TGTGCCAGCAGTGATAGGACAGGGAGCTATGGCTACACCTTC

clone size: NA
J gene: TRBJ1-2
D gene: NA
V gene: TRBV20-1
CDR3 protein: CSARDLDGYTF
CDR3 DNA: TGCAGTGCTAGAGATCTCGATGGCTACACCTTC

clone size: NA
J gene: TRBJ1-2
D gene: NA
V gene: TRBV2
CDR3 protein: CASNTGDLNYGYTF
CDR3 DNA: TGTGCCAGCAATACAGGAGACCTTAACTATGGCTACACCTTC

clone size: NA
J gene: TRBJ2-7
D gene: TRBD2
V gene: TRBV27
CDR3 protein: CASSLSRGAYEQYF
CDR3 DNA: TGTGCCAGCAGTTTATCGCGGGGGGCCTACGAGCAGTACTTC

clone size: NA
J gene: TRBJ1-5
D gene: NA
V gene: TRBV7-2
CDR3 protein: CASSFNQQPQHF
CDR3 DNA: TGTGCCAGCAGCTTCAATCAGCAGCCCCAGCATTTT

clone size: NA
J gene: TRBJ2-5
D gene: NA
V gene: TRBV2
CDR3 protein: CASSEARSYETQYF
CDR3 DNA: TGTGCCAGCAGTGAAGCGCGTAGCTATGAGACCCAGTACTTC

clone size: NA
J gene: TRBJ2-2
D gene: TRBD2
V gene: TRBV5-1
CDR3 protein: CASSPGLAGGELFF
CDR3 DNA: TGCGCCAGCAGCCCGGGACTAGCGGGAGGGGAGCTGTTTTTT

clone size: NA
J gene: TRBJ1-1
D gene: NA
V gene: TRBV28
CDR3 protein: CASSPNMGLNTEAFF
CDR3 DNA: TGTGCCAGCAGTCCAAATATGGGGCTGAACACTGAAGCTTTCTTT

clone size: NA
J gene: TRBJ2-5
D gene: TRBD2
V gene: TRBV6-6
CDR3 protein: CASSFLAAPGEETQYF
CDR3 DNA: TGTGCCAGCAGTTTCCTAGCGGCGCCGGGGGAAGAGACCCAGTACTTC

clone size: NA
J gene: TRBJ2-7
D gene: TRBD2
V gene: TRBV6-1
CDR3 protein: CASSEGLADHYEQYF
CDR3 DNA: TGTGCCAGCAGTGAAGGACTAGCGGACCACTACGAGCAGTACTTC

clone size: NA
J gene: TRBJ2-3
D gene: NA
V gene: TRBV19
CDR3 protein: CASSEGFRTDTQYF
CDR3 DNA: TGTGCCAGTAGTGAGGGTTTTCGGACAGATACGCAGTATTTT

clone size: NA
J gene: TRBJ1-5
D gene: TRBD1
V gene: TRBV19
CDR3 protein: CASSLAGTGFRNQPQHF
CDR3 DNA: TGTGCCAGTAGTTTAGCCGGGACAGGGTTTCGCAATCAGCCCCAGCATTTT

clone size: NA
J gene: TRBJ2-3
D gene: TRBD2
V gene: TRBV7-9
CDR3 protein: CASSLLAGVGDTQYF
CDR3 DNA: TGTGCCAGCAGCTTATTAGCGGGAGTGGGAGATACGCAGTATTTT

clone size: few
J gene: TRBJ1-4
D gene: TRBD1
V gene: TRBV19
CDR3 protein: CASSINRGNEKLFF
CDR3 DNA: TGTGCCAGTAGTATAAACAGGGGTAATGAAAAACTGTTTTTT

clone size: NA
J gene: TRBJ2-7
D gene: TRBD1
V gene: TRBV9
CDR3 protein: CASSVGQGAYEQYF
CDR3 DNA: TGTGCCAGCAGCGTAGGGCAGGGGGCCTACGAGCAGTACTTC

clone size: NA
J gene: TRBJ2-5
D gene: TRBD1
V gene: TRBV18
CDR3 protein: CASSLQGYSQETQYF
CDR3 DNA: TGTGCCAGCTCACTACAGGGGTACTCCCAAGAGACCCAGTACTTC

clone size: NA
J gene: TRBJ2-1
D gene: TRBD1
V gene: TRBV29-1
CDR3 protein: CSVDPPTGGYNEQFF
CDR3 DNA: TGCAGCGTTGATCCCCCGACAGGGGGATACAATGAGCAGTTCTTC

clone size: NA
J gene: TRBJ1-1
D gene: TRBD1
V gene: TRBV7-9
CDR3 protein: CASSGTPGQTNTEAFF
CDR3 DNA: TGTGCCAGCAGCGGAACTCCGGGACAGACGAACACTGAAGCTTTCTTT

clone size: NA
J gene: TRBJ2-1
D gene: TRBD2
V gene: TRBV9
CDR3 protein: CASSVGSGDYNEQFF
CDR3 DNA: TGTGCCAGCAGCGTAGGTAGCGGGGATTACAATGAGCAGTTCTTC

clone size: NA
J gene: TRBJ2-7
D gene: NA
V gene: TRBV12-5
CDR3 protein: CASGLDRSSDEQYF
CDR3 DNA: TGTGCTAGTGGTTTGGACAGGTCGAGCGACGAGCAGTACTTC

clone size: NA
J gene: TRBJ1-5
D gene: NA
V gene: TRBV11-2
CDR3 protein: CASSPEVRDSNQPQHF
CDR3 DNA: TGTGCCAGCAGCCCCGAGGTGCGGGATAGCAATCAGCCCCAGCATTTT

clone size: NA
J gene: TRBJ2-2
D gene: TRBD2
V gene: TRBV4-2
CDR3 protein: CASSPPGLALTGELFF
CDR3 DNA: TGTGCCAGCAGCCCACCGGGACTAGCGCTCACCGGGGAGCTGTTTTTT

clone size: NA
J gene: TRBJ2-7
D gene: TRBD1
V gene: TRBV5-1
CDR3 protein: CASSLGQGVNEQYF
CDR3 DNA: TGCGCCAGCAGCTTGGGACAGGGGGTCAACGAGCAGTACTTC

clone size: NA
J gene: TRBJ2-1
D gene: NA
V gene: TRBV9
CDR3 protein: CASSGQVFGSNEQFF
CDR3 DNA: TGTGCCAGCAGCGGCCAGGTCTTTGGGTCCAATGAGCAGTTCTTC

clone size: NA
J gene: TRBJ2-5
D gene: TRBD2
V gene: TRBV7-9
CDR3 protein: CASSHRGGRETQYF
CDR3 DNA: TGTGCCAGCAGCCACCGGGGGGGGCGGGAGACCCAGTACTTC

clone size: NA
J gene: TRBJ2-2
D gene: TRBD1
V gene: TRBV29-1
CDR3 protein: CSVFGQGVTGELFF
CDR3 DNA: TGCAGCGTTTTCGGACAGGGAGTCACCGGGGAGCTGTTTTTT

clone size: NA
J gene: TRBJ1-4
D gene: TRBD1
V gene: TRBV5-6
CDR3 protein: CASSFASQTGVAKLFF
CDR3 DNA: TGTGCCAGCAGCTTCGCAAGTCAAACAGGGGTGGCAAAACTGTTTTTT

clone size: NA
J gene: TRBJ2-1
D gene: NA
V gene: TRBV7-2
CDR3 protein: CASSLAAGNSYNEQFF
CDR3 DNA: TGTGCCAGCAGCTTAGCTGCGGGCAACTCCTACAATGAGCAGTTCTTC